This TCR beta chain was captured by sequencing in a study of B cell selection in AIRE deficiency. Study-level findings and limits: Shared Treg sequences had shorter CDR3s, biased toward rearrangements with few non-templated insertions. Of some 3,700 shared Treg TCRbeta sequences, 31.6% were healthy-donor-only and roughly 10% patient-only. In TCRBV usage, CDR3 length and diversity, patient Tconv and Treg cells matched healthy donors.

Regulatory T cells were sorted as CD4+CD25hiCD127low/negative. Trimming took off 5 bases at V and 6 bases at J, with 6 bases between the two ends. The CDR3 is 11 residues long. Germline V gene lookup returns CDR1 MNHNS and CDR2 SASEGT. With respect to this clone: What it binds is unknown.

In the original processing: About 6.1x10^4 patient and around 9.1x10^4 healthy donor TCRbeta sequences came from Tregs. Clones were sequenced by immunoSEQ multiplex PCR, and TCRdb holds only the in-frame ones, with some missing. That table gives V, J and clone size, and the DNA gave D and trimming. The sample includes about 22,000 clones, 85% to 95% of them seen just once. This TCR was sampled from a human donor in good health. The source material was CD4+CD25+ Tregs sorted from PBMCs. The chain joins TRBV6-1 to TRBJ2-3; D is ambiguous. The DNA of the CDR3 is TGTGCCAGCAGTACCGGGGATACGCAGTATTTT. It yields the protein CASSTGDTQYF.